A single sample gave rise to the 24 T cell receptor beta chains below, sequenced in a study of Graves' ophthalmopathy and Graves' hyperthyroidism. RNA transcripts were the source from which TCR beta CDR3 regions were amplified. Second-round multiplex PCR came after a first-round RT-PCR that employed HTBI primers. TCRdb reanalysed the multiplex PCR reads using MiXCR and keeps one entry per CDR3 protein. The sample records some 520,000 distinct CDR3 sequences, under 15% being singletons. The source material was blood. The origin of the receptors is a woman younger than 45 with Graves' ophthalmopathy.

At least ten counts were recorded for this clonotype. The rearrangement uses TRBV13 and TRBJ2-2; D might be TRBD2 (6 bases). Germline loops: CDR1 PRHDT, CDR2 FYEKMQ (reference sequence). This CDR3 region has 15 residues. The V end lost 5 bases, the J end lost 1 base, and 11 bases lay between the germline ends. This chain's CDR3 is CASSPGTQNTGELFF. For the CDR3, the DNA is TGTGCCAGCAGCCCAGGGACTCAGAACACCGGGGAGCTGTTTTTT.

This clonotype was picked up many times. CDR3 DNA: TGTGCCACCAAAAGCGGGAGGACCCCGGGAGAGACCCAGTACTTC. It yields the protein CATKSGRTPGETQYF. This chain links TRBV24-1 with TRBJ2-5; TRBD2 agrees at 9 bases. Per germline, CDR1 KGHDR and CDR2 SFDVKD. This CDR3 has 15 amino acids. The junction had 10 bases not matched to a gene; V was cut back by 8 bases and J by 4 bases.

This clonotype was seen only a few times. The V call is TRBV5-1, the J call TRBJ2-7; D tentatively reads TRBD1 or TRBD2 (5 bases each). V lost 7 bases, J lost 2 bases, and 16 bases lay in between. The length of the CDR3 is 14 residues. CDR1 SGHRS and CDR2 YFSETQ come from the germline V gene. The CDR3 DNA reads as TGCGCCAGCGGGGACCCCGGGTCGGCCTACGAGCAGTACTTC. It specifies CASGDPGSAYEQYF. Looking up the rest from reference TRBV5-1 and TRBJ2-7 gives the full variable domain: KAGVTQTPRYLIKTRGQQVTLSCSPISGHRSVSWYQQTPGQGLQFLFEYFSETQRNKGNFPGRFSGRQFSNSRSEMNVSTLELGDSALYLCASGDPGSAYEQYFGPGTRLTVT.

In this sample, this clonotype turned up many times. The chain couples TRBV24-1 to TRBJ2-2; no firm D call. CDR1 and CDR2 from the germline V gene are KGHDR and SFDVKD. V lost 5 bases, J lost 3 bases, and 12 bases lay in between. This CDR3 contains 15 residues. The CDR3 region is CATSAAGRDTGELFF. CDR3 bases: TGTGCCACCAGTGCCGCAGGCCGAGACACCGGGGAGCTGTTTTTT.

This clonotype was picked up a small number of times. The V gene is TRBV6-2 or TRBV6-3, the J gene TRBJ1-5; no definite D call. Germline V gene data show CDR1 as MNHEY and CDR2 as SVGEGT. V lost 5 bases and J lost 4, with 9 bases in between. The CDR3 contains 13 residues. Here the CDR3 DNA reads TGTGCCAGCAGTAACGTCAGGAATCAGCCCCAGCATTTT. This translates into CASSNVRNQPQHF.

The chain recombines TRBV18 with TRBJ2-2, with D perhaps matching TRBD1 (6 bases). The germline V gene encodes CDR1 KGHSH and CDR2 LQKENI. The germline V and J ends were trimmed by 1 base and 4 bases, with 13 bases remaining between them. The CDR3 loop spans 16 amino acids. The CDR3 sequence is CASSPQKGHRTGELFF. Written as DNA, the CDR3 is TGTGCCAGCTCACCACAGAAGGGACACCGCACCGGGGAGCTGTTTTTT.

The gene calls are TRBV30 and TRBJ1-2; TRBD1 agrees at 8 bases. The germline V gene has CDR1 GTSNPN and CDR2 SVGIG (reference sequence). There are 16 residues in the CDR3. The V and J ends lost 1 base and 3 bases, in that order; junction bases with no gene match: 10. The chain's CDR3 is CAWSGNSLTGDYGYTF. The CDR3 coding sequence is TGTGCCTGGAGTGGCAACTCCCTGACAGGGGACTATGGCTACACCTTC.

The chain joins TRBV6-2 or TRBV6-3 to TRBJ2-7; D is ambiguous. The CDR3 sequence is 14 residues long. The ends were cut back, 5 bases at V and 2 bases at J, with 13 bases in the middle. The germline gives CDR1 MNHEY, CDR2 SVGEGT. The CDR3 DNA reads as TGTGCCAGCAGTCGACGGGTAGTCGCCTACGAGCAGTACTTC. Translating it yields CASSRRVVAYEQYF.

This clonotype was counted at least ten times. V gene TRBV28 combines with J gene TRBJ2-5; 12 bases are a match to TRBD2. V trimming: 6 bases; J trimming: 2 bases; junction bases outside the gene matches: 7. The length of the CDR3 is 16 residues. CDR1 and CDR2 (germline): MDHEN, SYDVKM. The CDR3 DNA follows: TGTGCCAGCAGGTCACTAGCGGGGGGTCATCAAGAGACCCAGTACTTC. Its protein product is CASRSLAGGHQETQYF.

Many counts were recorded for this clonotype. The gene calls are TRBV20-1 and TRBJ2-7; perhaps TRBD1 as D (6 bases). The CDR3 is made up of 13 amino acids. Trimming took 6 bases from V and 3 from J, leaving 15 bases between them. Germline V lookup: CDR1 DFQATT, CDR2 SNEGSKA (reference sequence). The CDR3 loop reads CSASRGQIYEQYF. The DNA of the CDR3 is TGCAGTGCAAGCCGAGGACAGATCTACGAGCAGTACTTC.

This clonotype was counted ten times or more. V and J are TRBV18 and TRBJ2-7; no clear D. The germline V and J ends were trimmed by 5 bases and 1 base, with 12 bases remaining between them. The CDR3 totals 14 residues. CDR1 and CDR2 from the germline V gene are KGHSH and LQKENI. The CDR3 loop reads CASSYDTYSYEQYF. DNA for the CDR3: TGTGCCAGCTCATACGACACTTATTCCTACGAGCAGTACTTC. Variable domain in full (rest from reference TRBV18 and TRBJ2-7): NAGVMQNPRHLVRRRGQEARLRCSPMKGHSHVYWYRQLPEEGLKFMVYLQKENIIDESGMPKERFSAEFPKEGPSILRIQQVVRGDSAAYFCASSYDTYSYEQYFGPGTRLTVT.

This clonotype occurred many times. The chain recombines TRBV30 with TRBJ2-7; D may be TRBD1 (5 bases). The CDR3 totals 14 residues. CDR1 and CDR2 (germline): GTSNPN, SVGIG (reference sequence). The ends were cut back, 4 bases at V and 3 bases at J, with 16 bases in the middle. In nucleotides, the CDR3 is TGTGCCTGGAATCGGGCAGGGATGAACTACGAGCAGTACTTC. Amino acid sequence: CAWNRAGMNYEQYF.

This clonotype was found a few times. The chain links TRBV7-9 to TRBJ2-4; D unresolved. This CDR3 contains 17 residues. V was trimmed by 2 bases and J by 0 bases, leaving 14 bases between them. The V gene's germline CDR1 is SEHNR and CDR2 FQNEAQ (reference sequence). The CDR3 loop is CASSLSPLGLAKNIQYF. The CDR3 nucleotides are TGTGCCAGCAGCTTAAGCCCCCTAGGATTAGCCAAAAACATTCAGTACTTC.

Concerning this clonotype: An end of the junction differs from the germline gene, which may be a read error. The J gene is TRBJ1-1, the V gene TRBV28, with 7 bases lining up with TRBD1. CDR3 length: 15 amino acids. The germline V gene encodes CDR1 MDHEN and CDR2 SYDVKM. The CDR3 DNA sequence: TGTGCCAGCAGTCCCCCGGGACAGCAGAACACTGATGCTTTCTTT. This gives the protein CASSPPGQQNTDAFF.

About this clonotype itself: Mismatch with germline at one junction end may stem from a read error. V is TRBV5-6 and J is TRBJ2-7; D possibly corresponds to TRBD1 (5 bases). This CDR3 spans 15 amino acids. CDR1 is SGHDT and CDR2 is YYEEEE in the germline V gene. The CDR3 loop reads CACSLLGPASYEQYF. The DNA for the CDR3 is TGTGCCTGCAGCTTGTTGGGGCCAGCCTCCTACGAGCAGTACTTC.

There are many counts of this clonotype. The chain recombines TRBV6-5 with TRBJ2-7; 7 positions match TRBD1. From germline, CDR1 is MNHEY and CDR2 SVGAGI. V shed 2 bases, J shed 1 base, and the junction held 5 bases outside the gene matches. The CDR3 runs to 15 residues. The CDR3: CASSYGTDISYEQYF. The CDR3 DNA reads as TGTGCCAGCAGTTACGGGACAGACATTTCCTACGAGCAGTACTTC.

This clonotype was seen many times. Written as DNA, the CDR3 is TGTGCCAGCAGTGGTCACCGGGACAGCAACTACGAGCAGTACTTC. Its translation: CASSGHRDSNYEQYF. The chain recombines TRBV25-1 with TRBJ2-7, with 7 bases fitting TRBD1. The germline CDR1 and CDR2 sequences are MGHDK and SYGVNS. V lost 4 bases to trimming and J lost 3 bases; unmatched junction nucleotides: 9. This CDR3 is built from 15 residues.

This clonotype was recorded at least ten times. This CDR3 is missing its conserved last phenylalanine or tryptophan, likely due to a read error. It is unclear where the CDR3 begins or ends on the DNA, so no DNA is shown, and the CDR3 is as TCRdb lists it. CDR3 loop: CASSTIGQGLGDKEV. V usage is TRBV28 and J usage is TRBJ1-3; the D segment call TRBD1 is taken from the table without a DNA check. The CDR3 spans 15 residues, counting both ends. Per germline, CDR1 MDHEN and CDR2 SYDVKM.

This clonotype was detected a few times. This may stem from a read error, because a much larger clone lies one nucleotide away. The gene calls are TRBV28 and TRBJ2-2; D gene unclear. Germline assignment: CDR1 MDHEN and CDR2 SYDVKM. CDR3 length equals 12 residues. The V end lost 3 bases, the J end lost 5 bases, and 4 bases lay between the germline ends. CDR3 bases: TGTGCCAGCAGTTTTCAAACCGGGGAGCTGTTTTTT. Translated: CASSFQTGELFF.

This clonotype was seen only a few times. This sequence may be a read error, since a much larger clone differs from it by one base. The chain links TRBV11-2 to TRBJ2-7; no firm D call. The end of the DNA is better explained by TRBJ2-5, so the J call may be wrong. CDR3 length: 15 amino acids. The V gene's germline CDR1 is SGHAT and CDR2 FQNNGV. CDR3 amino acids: CASSLDSILLETQYF. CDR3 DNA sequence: TGTGCCAGCAGCTTAGACTCCATTCTCCTAGAGACCCAGTACTTC.

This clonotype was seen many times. The CDR3 sequence is CATSDLEVAGETQYF. CDR3 nucleotide sequence: TGTGCCACCAGTGACCTCGAGGTAGCGGGAGAGACCCAGTACTTC. This chain uses TRBV24-1 with TRBJ2-5; 7 bases agree with TRBD2. The trim removed 4 bases at V and 4 bases at J, leaving 8 bases unmatched. CDR1 KGHDR and CDR2 SFDVKD come from the germline V gene. The CDR3 extends over 15 amino acids.

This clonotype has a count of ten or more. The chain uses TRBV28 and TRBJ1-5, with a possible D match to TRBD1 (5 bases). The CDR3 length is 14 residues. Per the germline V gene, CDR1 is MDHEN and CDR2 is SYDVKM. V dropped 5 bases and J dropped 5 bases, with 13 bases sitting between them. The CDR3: CASSLDSYYQPQHF. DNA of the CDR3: TGTGCCAGCAGTCTCGACAGTTACTATCAGCCCCAGCATTTT.

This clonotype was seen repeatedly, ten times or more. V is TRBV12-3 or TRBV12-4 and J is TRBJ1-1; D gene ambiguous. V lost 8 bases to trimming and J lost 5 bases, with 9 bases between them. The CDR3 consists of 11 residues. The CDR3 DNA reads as TGTGCCAGCGCCCCGGGGACTGAAGCTTTCTTT. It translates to CASAPGTEAFF.

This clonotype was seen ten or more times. CDR3 in amino acids: CASSYSRQSLNTEAFF. The DNA for the CDR3 is TGTGCCAGCAGTTACTCCCGACAGAGTCTGAACACTGAAGCTTTCTTT. V is TRBV6-5 and J is TRBJ1-1; possible D gene TRBD1, 5 bases. The length of the CDR3 is 16 residues. The V gene lost 0 bases and the J gene lost 0 bases, with 11 bases spanning the gap. CDR1 is MNHEY, CDR2 SVGAGI, per germline.